The clone carrying this TCR beta chain appeared a few times. What it binds is unknown. This beta chain is a stray read from a library made for alpha chains; its abundance is not meaningful. CDR1 is SEHNR and CDR2 is FQNEAQ in the germline V gene (reference sequence). This CDR3 is 14 amino acids long. With 3 bases removed from V and 6 bases from J, the gap between germline ends came to 15 bases. This entry belongs to a study of spatial heterogeneity in lung cancer. Time point: sample taken at primary tumor resection. Whole RNA was taken from tumor, nontumor lung or frozen PBMC; it was then sequenced unsorted. TCRdb processed the 5' RACE reads anew with MiXCR; each CDR3 protein has one entry. The sample holds 14,000 or so distinct CDR3 sequences; 4% to 5% are singletons and the top ten take approximately 16%. Study results and limitations: The estimated TCR-seq coverage of tumor T cells amounted to around 7% when looking at alpha chains and 13% when looking at beta chains. Tumors with more nonsynonymous mutations had more expanded intratumoral alpha and beta TCRs.

Source: lung tumor tissue, taken at surgery. This TCR was recovered from a female donor with early-stage non-small cell lung cancer. The chain links TRBV7-9 to TRBJ2-7; tentative D call: TRBD1 (6 bases). The CDR3 region has the DNA TGTGCCAGCAGCTTGGGGACACCTAATAGCGAGCAGTACTTC. Amino acids: CASSLGTPNSEQYF.